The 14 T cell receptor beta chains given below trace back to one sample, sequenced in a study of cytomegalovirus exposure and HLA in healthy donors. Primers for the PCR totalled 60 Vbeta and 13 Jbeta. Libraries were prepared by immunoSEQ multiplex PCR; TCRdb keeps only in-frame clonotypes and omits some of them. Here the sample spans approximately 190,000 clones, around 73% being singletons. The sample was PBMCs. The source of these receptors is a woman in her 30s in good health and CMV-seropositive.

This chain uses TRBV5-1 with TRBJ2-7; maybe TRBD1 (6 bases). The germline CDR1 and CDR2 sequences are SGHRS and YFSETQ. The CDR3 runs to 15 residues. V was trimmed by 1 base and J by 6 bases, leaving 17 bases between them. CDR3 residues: CASSLTPAGVIEQYF. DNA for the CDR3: TGCGCCAGCAGCTTGACCCCGGCAGGGGTGATCGAGCAGTACTTC.

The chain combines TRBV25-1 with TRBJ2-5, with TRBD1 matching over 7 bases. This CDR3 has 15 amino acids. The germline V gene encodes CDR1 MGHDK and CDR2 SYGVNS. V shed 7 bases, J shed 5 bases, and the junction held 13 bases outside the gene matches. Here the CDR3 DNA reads TGTGCCAGCAAGCTTAATTTAGGGGGCTGGGAGACCCAGTACTTC. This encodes CASKLNLGGWETQYF.

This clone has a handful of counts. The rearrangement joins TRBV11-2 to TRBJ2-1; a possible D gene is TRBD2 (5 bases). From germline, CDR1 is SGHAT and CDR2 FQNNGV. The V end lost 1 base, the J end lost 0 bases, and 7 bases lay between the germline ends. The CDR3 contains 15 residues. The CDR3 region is CASSLGRSSYNEQFF. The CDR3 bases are TGTGCCAGCAGCTTAGGGAGGAGCTCCTACAATGAGCAGTTCTTC.

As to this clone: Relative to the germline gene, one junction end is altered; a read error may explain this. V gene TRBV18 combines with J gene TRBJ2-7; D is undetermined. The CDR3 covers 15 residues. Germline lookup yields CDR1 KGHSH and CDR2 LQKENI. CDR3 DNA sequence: TGTGCCAGCTCACCACCCTCGAAAAACTCCCACGAGCAGTACTTC. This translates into CASSPPSKNSHEQYF.

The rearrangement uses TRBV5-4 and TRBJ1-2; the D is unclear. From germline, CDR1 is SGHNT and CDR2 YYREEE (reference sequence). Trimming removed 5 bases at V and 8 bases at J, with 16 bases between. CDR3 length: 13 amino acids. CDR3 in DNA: TGTGCCAGCAGTATCCCGCCCTCTACGGGCTACACCTTC. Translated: CASSIPPSTGYTF.

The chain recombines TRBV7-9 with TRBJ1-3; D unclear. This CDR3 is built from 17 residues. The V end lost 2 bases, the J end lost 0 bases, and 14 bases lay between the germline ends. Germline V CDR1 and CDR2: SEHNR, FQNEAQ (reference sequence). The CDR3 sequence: CASSLSRVVSSGNTIYF. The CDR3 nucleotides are TGTGCCAGCAGCTTAAGCCGCGTTGTGAGCTCTGGAAACACCATATATTTT.

The CDR3 bases are TGTGCCAGCAGCTTAGTCCTCTTGAACACTGAAGCTTTCTTT. Translation gives CASSLVLLNTEAFF. This chain uses TRBV7-9 with TRBJ1-1; no clear D. The V gene's germline CDR1 is SEHNR and CDR2 FQNEAQ (reference sequence). This CDR3 has 14 residues. V dropped 1 base and J dropped 0 bases, with 6 bases sitting between them.

CDR3 protein: CAWSSTRSGYTF. The DNA for the CDR3 is TGTGCCTGGAGTAGTACACGTTCTGGCTACACCTTC. The V call is TRBV30, the J call TRBJ1-2; D gene unclear. Trimming stripped 2 bases from V and 7 bases from J, with 11 bases between. The CDR3 is 12 residues long. Germline CDR1 reads GTSNPN; CDR2 reads SVGIG (reference sequence).

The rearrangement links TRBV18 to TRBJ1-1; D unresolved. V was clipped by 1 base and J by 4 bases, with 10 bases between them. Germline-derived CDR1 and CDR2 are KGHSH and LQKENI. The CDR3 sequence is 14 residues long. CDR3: CASSPLAGSTEAFF. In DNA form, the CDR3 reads TGTGCCAGCTCACCACTTGCCGGGTCCACTGAAGCTTTCTTT. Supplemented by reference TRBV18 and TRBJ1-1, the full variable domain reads NAGVMQNPRHLVRRRGQEARLRCSPMKGHSHVYWYRQLPEEGLKFMVYLQKENIIDESGMPKERFSAEFPKEGPSILRIQQVVRGDSAAYFCASSPLAGSTEAFFGQGTRLTVV.

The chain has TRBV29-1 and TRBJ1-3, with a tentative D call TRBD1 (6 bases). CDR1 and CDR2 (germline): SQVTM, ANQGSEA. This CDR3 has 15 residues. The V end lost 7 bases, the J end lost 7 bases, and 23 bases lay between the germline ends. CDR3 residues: CSAQTGPGPSNTIYF. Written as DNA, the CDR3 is TGCAGCGCCCAGACAGGTCCAGGTCCCAGTAACACCATATATTTT.

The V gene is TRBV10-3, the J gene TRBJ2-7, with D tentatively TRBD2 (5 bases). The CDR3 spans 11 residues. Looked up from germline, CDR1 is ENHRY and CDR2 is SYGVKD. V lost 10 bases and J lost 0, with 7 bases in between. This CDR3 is CATSGSYEQYF. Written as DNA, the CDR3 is TGTGCCACGAGCGGCTCCTACGAGCAGTACTTC.

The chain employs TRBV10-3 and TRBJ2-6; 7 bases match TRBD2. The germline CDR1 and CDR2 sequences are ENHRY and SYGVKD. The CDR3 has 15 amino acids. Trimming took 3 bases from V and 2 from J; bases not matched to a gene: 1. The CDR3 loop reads CAISEREAGANVLTF. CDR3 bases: TGTGCCATCAGTGAACGGGAGGCTGGGGCCAACGTCCTGACTTTC.

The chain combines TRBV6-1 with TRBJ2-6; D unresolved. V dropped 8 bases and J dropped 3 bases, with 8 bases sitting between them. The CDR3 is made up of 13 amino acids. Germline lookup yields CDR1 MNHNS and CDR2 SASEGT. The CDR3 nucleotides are TGTGCCAGCGTATTCGGTGGGGCCAACGTCCTGACTTTC. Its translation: CASVFGGANVLTF.

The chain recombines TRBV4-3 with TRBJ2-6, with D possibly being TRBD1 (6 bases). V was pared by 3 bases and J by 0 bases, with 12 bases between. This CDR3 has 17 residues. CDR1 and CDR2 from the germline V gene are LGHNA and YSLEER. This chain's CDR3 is CASSQEGGPSGANVLTF. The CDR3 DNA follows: TGCGCCAGCAGCCAGGAAGGGGGTCCCTCTGGGGCCAACGTCCTGACTTTC.